What follows are 23 T cell receptor beta chains derived from one specimen sequenced in a study of T cells in Graves' hyperthyroidism and ophthalmopathy. From RNA transcripts, TCR beta CDR3 regions were amplified. Initially, a first-round RT-PCR of the TCR CDR3 employed the HTBI primer set. TCRdb analysed the multiplex PCR reads with MiXCR anew, one entry per CDR3 protein. The sample yields some 500,000 distinct CDR3 sequences, approximately 15% seen once. Sequencing was performed on blood. These receptors came from a woman younger than 30 with Graves' hyperthyroidism.

There are many counts of this clonotype. The rearrangement links TRBV6-2 or TRBV6-3 to TRBJ1-1; D is possibly TRBD1 (6 bases). V was clipped by 6 bases and J by 3 bases, with 17 bases between them. The CDR3 length is 15 residues. The germline CDR1 and CDR2 sequences are MNHEY and SVGEGT. CDR3 coding DNA: TGTGCCAGCAGCCCTACCAAGGGGGGTGACACTGAAGCTTTCTTT. It is translated as CASSPTKGGDTEAFF.

This clonotype was counted ten times or more. The J gene is TRBJ1-1, the V gene TRBV27; 9 bases align to TRBD1. The V gene's germline CDR1 is MNHEY and CDR2 SMNVEV (reference sequence). The V and J ends lost 6 bases and 4 bases, in that order; junction bases with no gene match: 9. There are 15 residues in the CDR3. The CDR3 spells CASSHGTGQSTEAFF. As DNA, the CDR3 is TGTGCCAGCAGCCACGGGACAGGGCAAAGCACTGAAGCTTTCTTT.

On this clonotype: Its ends do not fully match the called genes, so a read error is possible. The chain links TRBV19 to TRBJ1-4, with D unclear. The CDR3 spans 16 residues. Germline CDR1 is LNHDA and CDR2 is SQIVND (reference sequence). The chain's CDR3 is CASSISNQATNEKLFF. The CDR3 nucleotides read TGTGCCAGTAGTATCTCGAACCAAGCAACTAATGAGAAACTGTTTTTT.

This clonotype was seen ten or more times. The J gene is TRBJ2-7, the V gene TRBV2; D possibly matches TRBD1 or TRBD2 (5 bases each). Looked up from germline, CDR1 is SNHLY and CDR2 is FYNNEI. The CDR3 consists of 17 residues. Trimming stripped 6 bases from V and 4 bases from J, with 25 bases between. The CDR3 loop reads CASRYSSLGAIIYEQYV. CDR3 DNA sequence: TGTGCCAGCAGGTATTCAAGCCTCGGGGCAATAATATACGAGCAGTACGTC.

About this clonotype itself: One end of the junction fails to match germline, which may point to a read error. This chain joins TRBV7-7 and TRBJ2-1; 8 bases map to TRBD2. The CDR3 extends over 17 amino acids. The V gene's germline CDR1 is SSHAT and CDR2 FNYEAQ (reference sequence). The CDR3 DNA sequence: TGTGCTAGCAGCTTAGGGGGTGTTAGCGGGACTTTGAATGAGCAGTTCTTC. Translating gives CASSLGGVSGTLNEQFF.

This chain links TRBV20-1 with TRBJ2-1, with 9 bases aligning to TRBD2. From germline, CDR1 is DFQATT and CDR2 SNEGSKA (reference sequence). The J segment lost 1 base and the V segment lost 6 bases, leaving 7 bases of the junction unmatched. The CDR3 length is 15 residues. DNA of the CDR3: TGCAGTGCCCCCCCTAGCGGGAAGTCCTACAATGAGCAGTTCTTC. Translated, it gives CSAPPSGKSYNEQFF.

A note on this clonotype: Being one base from a much bigger clone, this may be a read error. The rearrangement uses TRBV10-3 and TRBJ1-2; no definite D call. With 0 bases removed from V and 7 bases from J, the gap between germline ends came to 18 bases. Germline V CDR1 and CDR2: ENHRY, SYGVKD. The length of the CDR3 is 16 residues. CDR3 residues: CAISESTLLSPAGYTF. The CDR3 DNA reads TGTGCCATCAGTGAGTCGACTCTACTTTCTCCAGCTGGCTACACCTTC.

This clonotype was found many times. The chain employs TRBV28 and TRBJ1-6; 7 bases match TRBD1. The CDR3 length is 15 residues. CDR1 MDHEN and CDR2 SYDVKM come from the germline V gene. The V and J ends lost 5 bases and 9 bases, in that order; junction bases with no gene match: 10. The CDR3 reads CASSTLTGLSSPLHF. The CDR3 DNA follows: TGTGCCAGCAGTACCTTGACAGGGTTGTCTTCACCCCTCCACTTT.

This clonotype was counted ten times or more. The chain links TRBV6-1 to TRBJ1-1; D gene ambiguous. The CDR3 is 18 amino acids. The ends were cut back, 5 bases at V and 3 bases at J, with 25 bases in the middle. Germline V gene lookup returns CDR1 MNHNS and CDR2 SASEGT. CDR3 loop: CASSPIGYHWSGYTEAFF. The CDR3 coding sequence is TGTGCCAGCAGTCCGATTGGGTACCACTGGAGCGGGTACACTGAAGCTTTCTTT.

This clonotype has a count of ten or more. The chain links TRBV7-3 to TRBJ2-1, with 8 bases lining up with TRBD2. Looked up from germline, CDR1 is SGHTA and CDR2 is FQGTGA. The trim removed 6 bases at V and 5 bases at J, leaving 6 bases unmatched. The CDR3 spans 14 residues. CDR3 coding DNA: TGTGCCAGCAGGGTAGCGGGGAACGACAATGAGCAGTTCTTC. The encoded protein is CASRVAGNDNEQFF. Full variable domain (missing parts from reference TRBV7-3 and TRBJ2-1): GAGVSQTPSNKVTEKGKYVELRCDPISGHTALYWYRQSLGQGPEFLIYFQGTGAADDSGLPNDRFFAVRPEGSVSTLKIQRTERGDSAVYLCASRVAGNDNEQFFGPGTRLTVL.

This rearrangement joins TRBV5-1 to TRBJ1-5; 7 bases agree with TRBD1. The germline CDR1 and CDR2 sequences are SGHRS and YFSETQ. Trimming cost V 2 bases and J 4 bases; bases outside gene matches: 6. The CDR3 runs 15 residues. CDR3 nucleotides: TGCGCCAGCAGCTTCGGGGGGACAGAGAATCAGCCCCAGCATTTT. Translation gives CASSFGGTENQPQHF.

This clonotype was observed many times. The chain employs TRBV25-1 and TRBJ2-5; 13 bases line up with TRBD2. The CDR3 extends over 18 amino acids. The V gene's germline CDR1 is MGHDK and CDR2 SYGVNS. Unmatched junction bases numbered 9, after V lost 4 bases and J lost 1 base. DNA of the CDR3: TGTGCCAGCAGTGGCCGCGGGACTAGCGGGAACCCCCAAGAGACCCAGTACTTC. This sequence encodes CASSGRGTSGNPQETQYF. Looking up the rest from reference TRBV25-1 and TRBJ2-5 gives the full variable domain: EADIYQTPRYLVIGTGKKITLECSQTMGHDKMYWYQQDPGMELHLIHYSYGVNSTEKGDLSSESTVSRIRTEHFPLTLESARPSHTSQYLCASSGRGTSGNPQETQYFGPGTRLLVL.

As regards this clonotype: A junction boundary mismatches the germline segment, possibly from a read error. The chain is built from TRBV6-1 and TRBJ1-3; weak D call: TRBD1 (5 bases). The length of the CDR3 is 13 residues. CDR1 is MNHNS, CDR2 SASEGT, per germline. The CDR3 spells CTSSGGGRNTIYF. The CDR3 nucleotides are TGTACCAGCAGCGGGGGGGGGAGGAACACCATATATTTT.

This clonotype was seen at least ten times. The rearrangement links TRBV12-3 or TRBV12-4 to TRBJ1-5; 8 nucleotides align to TRBD1. The CDR3 extends over 14 amino acids. Trimming at V came to 2 bases and at J to 5 bases, leaving 2 bases not matched to a gene. CDR3 nucleotide sequence: TGTGCCAGCAGTTTATCGACAGGGGATCAGCCCCAGCATTTT. It yields the protein CASSLSTGDQPQHF.

This clonotype was counted many times. The chain is built from TRBV5-1 and TRBJ2-2, with TRBD2 identical over 10 bases. Germline assignment: CDR1 SGHRS and CDR2 YFSETQ. The CDR3 has 17 amino acids. Trimming cost V 0 bases and J 6 bases; bases outside gene matches: 8. CDR3 DNA: TGCGCCAGCAGCTTGGGCGCTAGCGGGAGAAGTTCCGGGGAGCTGTTTTTT. Protein: CASSLGASGRSSGELFF.

V gene TRBV20-1 combines with J gene TRBJ2-3; 7 nucleotides agree with TRBD1. Germline loops: CDR1 DFQATT, CDR2 SNEGSKA (reference sequence). This CDR3 contains 13 residues. V dropped 6 bases and J dropped 2; count of bases not matched to a gene: 5. CDR3 region: CSAIQGNTDTQYF. The CDR3 coding sequence is TGCAGTGCAATACAGGGGAACACAGATACGCAGTATTTT.

This rearrangement joins TRBV7-3 to TRBJ2-2; D may be TRBD1 or TRBD2 (6 bases each). Trimming removed 7 bases from V and 4 bases from J, with 19 bases in between. The germline gives CDR1 SGHTA, CDR2 FQGTGA. This CDR3 spans 16 amino acids. CDR3 sequence: CASTIGSGAGTGELFF. For the CDR3, the DNA is TGTGCCAGCACAATTGGGTCGGGGGCGGGCACCGGGGAGCTGTTTTTT.

This clonotype showed up many times. The rearrangement links TRBV11-2 to TRBJ1-5; the D is unclear. Deletions cut 0 bases from V and 9 bases from J, with 9 bases between. This CDR3 spans 13 amino acids. CDR1 SGHAT and CDR2 FQNNGV come from the germline V gene. CDR3 residues: CASSLDDRLPQHF. For the CDR3, the DNA is TGTGCCAGCAGCTTAGATGATAGATTGCCCCAGCATTTT.

This clonotype has a count of ten or more. The chain joins TRBV4-1 to TRBJ2-1; 8 nucleotides align to TRBD2. CDR3 length equals 15 residues. Germline values: CDR1 MGHRA, CDR2 YSYEKL. With 1 base clipped from V and 10 bases from J, the junction kept 9 bases outside the gene matches. The CDR3 DNA reads as TGCGCCAGCAGCCAAGGGGGACTAGTCCAAACCGAGCAGTTCTTC. It yields the protein CASSQGGLVQTEQFF.

This clonotype was counted at least ten times. V and J are TRBV28 and TRBJ2-5; TRBD2 matches 12 bases. The CDR3 extends over 15 amino acids. The junction had 5 bases not matched to a gene; V was cut back by 4 bases and J by 5 bases. Germline values: CDR1 MDHEN, CDR2 SYDVKM. The CDR3 spells CASSSSGRALETQYF. The CDR3 DNA reads TGTGCCAGCAGTTCTAGCGGGAGGGCCTTGGAGACCCAGTACTTC.

This clonotype has at least ten counts. The gene calls are TRBV15 and TRBJ2-3, with D maybe TRBD2 (6 bases). The CDR3 is made up of 15 amino acids. The V end was cut by 1 base, the J end by 3 bases, with 11 bases between. Germline V gene lookup returns CDR1 LNHNV and CDR2 YYDKDF (reference sequence). The chain's CDR3 is CATSRVPSVTDTQYF. The CDR3 DNA sequence: TGTGCCACCAGCAGAGTACCTAGCGTAACAGATACGCAGTATTTT. Looking up the rest from reference TRBV15 and TRBJ2-3 gives the full variable domain: DAMVIQNPRYQVTQFGKPVTLSCSQTLNHNVMYWYQQKSSQAPKLLFHYYDKDFNNEADTPDNFQSRRPNTSFCFLDIRSPGLGDTAMYLCATSRVPSVTDTQYFGPGTRLTVL.

This clonotype was counted many times. The chain carries TRBV5-1 and TRBJ2-7; 7 positions agree with TRBD1. Germline V gene lookup returns CDR1 SGHRS and CDR2 YFSETQ. The V gene end was trimmed by 4 bases and the J gene end by 0 bases; junction bases not matched to a gene: 10. CDR3 length: 16 amino acids. The CDR3 reads CASSRGRDSFSYEQYF. The CDR3 nucleotides are TGCGCCAGCAGCAGAGGCCGGGACAGCTTCTCCTACGAGCAGTACTTC.

There are many counts of this clonotype. The CDR3 loop reads CASRWGGAGTDTQYF. The CDR3 nucleotides read TGTGCCAGCAGGTGGGGGGGAGCGGGAACAGATACGCAGTATTTT. This chain joins TRBV6-1 and TRBJ2-3; TRBD2 agrees at 7 bases. Looked up from germline, CDR1 is MNHNS and CDR2 is SASEGT. The CDR3 totals 15 residues. V lost 6 bases and J lost 3; bases outside the gene matches: 9.